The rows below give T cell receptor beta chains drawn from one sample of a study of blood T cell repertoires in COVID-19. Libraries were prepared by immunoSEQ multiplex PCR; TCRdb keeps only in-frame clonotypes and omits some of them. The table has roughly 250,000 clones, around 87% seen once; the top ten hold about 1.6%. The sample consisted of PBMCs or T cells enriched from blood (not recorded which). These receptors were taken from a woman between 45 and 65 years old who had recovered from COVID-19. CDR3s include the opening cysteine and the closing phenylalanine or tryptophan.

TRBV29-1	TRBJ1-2	CSEVARTGNYGYTF
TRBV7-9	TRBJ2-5	CASSLGVTGTRGETQYF
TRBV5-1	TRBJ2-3	CASSPLSGRTDTQYF
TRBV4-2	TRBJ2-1	CASSPEGLAGNNEQFF
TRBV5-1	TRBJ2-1	CASSNGQSSYNEQFF
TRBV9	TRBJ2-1	CASSLTSDKYNEQFF
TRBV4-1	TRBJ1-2	CASSQTSTGDVHGYTF
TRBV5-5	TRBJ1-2	CASSLLGTGEVGYGYTF
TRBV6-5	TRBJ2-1	CASRHYNEQFF
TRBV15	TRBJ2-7	CATSRSGGRAASYEQYF
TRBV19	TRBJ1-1	CASSLSLGSPGAFF
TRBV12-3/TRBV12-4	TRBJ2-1	CASRAGGYNEQFF
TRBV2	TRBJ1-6	CASSELAPHNSPLHF
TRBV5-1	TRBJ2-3	CASSKDRGGGTDTQYF
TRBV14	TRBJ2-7	CASSQLAGAGYEQYF
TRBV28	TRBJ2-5	CASSLGSGRPGETQYF
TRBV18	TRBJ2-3	CASSPYASGGSTDTQYF
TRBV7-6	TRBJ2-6	CASSPGALGANVLTF
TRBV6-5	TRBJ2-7	CASSYSTGTGSYEQYF
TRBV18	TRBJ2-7	CASSPQPGLAGVRDEQYF
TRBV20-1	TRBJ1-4	CSASSGTGDATNEKLFF
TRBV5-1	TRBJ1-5	CASSPQGADNQPQHF
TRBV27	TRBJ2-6	CASAGGTLEEGLTGANVLTF
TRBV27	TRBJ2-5	CASRSRGRETQYF
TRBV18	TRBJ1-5	CASSLADSNQPQHF
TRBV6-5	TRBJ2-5	CASSPDRGRRETQYF
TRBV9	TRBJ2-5	CASSVGQGIQETQYF
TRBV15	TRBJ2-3	CATSRGLAGGTSTDTQYF
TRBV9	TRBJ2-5	CASSATDRVLGETQYF
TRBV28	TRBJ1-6	CASSLSGTDSPLHF
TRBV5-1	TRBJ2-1	CASSLAAVGGSYNEQFF
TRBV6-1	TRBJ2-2	CASSVSRAGGFTGELFF
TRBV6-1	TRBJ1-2	CASSDGGYGYTF
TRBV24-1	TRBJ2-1	CATSDAGQGYNEQFF
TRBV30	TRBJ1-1	CAWHRDLNTEAFF
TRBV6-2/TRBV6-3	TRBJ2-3	CASSYSGLAGHRDTQYF